One and the same sample provided the 11 T cell receptor beta chains below, sequenced in a study of T cell changes during pregnancy in multiple sclerosis. Repertoires were generated with immunoSEQ multiplex PCR, while TCRdb's copy carries only in-frame clones and drops some. The sample has about 38,000 clones; roughly 91% are singletons. The sequencing here drew on CD8+ T cells from peripheral blood mononuclear cells, taken in the second trimester of pregnancy. All receptors come from a female donor with multiple sclerosis, enrolled in a pregnancy study.

About this clone itself: Other DNA sequences from this sample encode an identical CDR3 as well. This chain uses TRBV25-1 with TRBJ1-2; D unresolved. Trimming cost V 6 bases and J 1 base, with 12 bases left between them. Per germline, CDR1 MGHDK and CDR2 SYGVNS. The CDR3 contains 14 residues. CDR3 bases: TGTGCCAGCAGGGCCCCGACTTATAACTATGGCTACACCTTC. Its protein product is CASRAPTYNYGYTF.

The chain has TRBV7-9 and TRBJ2-6; TRBD1 aligns across 9 bases. CDR3 length: 17 amino acids. The germline V gene has CDR1 SEHNR and CDR2 FQNEAQ (reference sequence). V was clipped by 5 bases and J by 4 bases; unmatched bases: 9. The CDR3 nucleotides are TGTGCCAGCAGCGGGGGGACAGGGTCTTTCGGGGCCAACGTCCTGACTTTC. Translation: CASSGGTGSFGANVLTF.

This rearrangement joins TRBV29-1 to TRBJ1-2; 8 positions agree with TRBD1. Trimming took 7 bases from V and 5 from J; bases not matched to a gene: 9. This CDR3 has 13 amino acids. Per the germline V gene, CDR1 is SQVTM and CDR2 is ANQGSEA. CDR3 sequence reads: CSATGGSAYGYTF. For the CDR3, the DNA is TGCAGCGCAACAGGGGGGAGTGCTTATGGCTACACCTTC.

A word on this clone: One end of the junction fails to match germline, which may point to a read error. V usage is TRBV5-1 and J usage is TRBJ2-7, with no clear D. The CDR3 contains 12 residues. Germline V gene lookup returns CDR1 SGHRS and CDR2 YFSETQ. CDR3 coding DNA: TGCGCCAGCAGCTTGGAGAACTACGAGCGGTACTTC. The encoded protein is CASSLENYERYF.

This clone was counted once. CDR3 in DNA: TGTGCCAGCAGCGTCCCGGTGGAGAGCGCTTCTAGCACAGATACGCAGTATTTT. Encoded protein: CASSVPVESASSTDTQYF. The chain recombines TRBV9 with TRBJ2-3; D remains unclear. Germline CDR1 SGDLS, CDR2 YYNGEE. The germline V and J ends were trimmed by 2 bases and 0 bases, with 19 bases remaining between them. CDR3 size: 18 residues.

This chain connects TRBV11-2 to TRBJ2-7, with D maybe TRBD1 (6 bases). CDR1 SGHAT and CDR2 FQNNGV come from the germline V gene. V gave up 3 bases and J gave up 5 bases, with 8 bases separating them. This CDR3 region has 12 residues. The CDR3 nucleotides are TGTGCCAGCAGCTTGAACAGGGACGAGCAGTACTTC. Translating it yields CASSLNRDEQYF.

In this sample, this clone turned up a few times. V gene TRBV29-1 combines with J gene TRBJ1-1, with 9 bases aligning to TRBD1. Germline trimming cut 5 bases from V and 11 bases from J; bases unmatched to any gene: 6. This CDR3 is built from 11 residues. CDR1 is SQVTM and CDR2 is ANQGSEA in the germline V gene. For the CDR3, the DNA is TGCAGCGTTTGGGACAGGGTTAAGGCTTTCTTT. Its protein product is CSVWDRVKAFF. The variable domain in full, with the rest retrieved from reference TRBV29-1 and TRBJ1-1, is SAVISQKPSRDICQRGTSLTIQCQVDSQVTMMFWYRQQPGQSLTLIATANQGSEATYESGFVIDKFPISRPNLTFSTLTVSNMSPEDSSIYLCSVWDRVKAFFGQGTRLTVV.

The chain joins TRBV5-8 to TRBJ2-1; 8 nucleotides match TRBD2. Trimming cost V 5 bases and J 1 base; bases outside gene matches: 8. Germline values: CDR1 SGHTS, CDR2 YDEGEE. The CDR3 covers 16 residues. In DNA, the CDR3 is TGTGCCAGCAGGCCCCTAACTAGCGGTTCCTACAATGAGCAGTTCTTC. This sequence encodes CASRPLTSGSYNEQFF. Full variable domain (missing parts from reference TRBV5-8 and TRBJ2-1): EAGVTQSPTHLIKTRGQQATLRCSPISGHTSVYWYQQALGLGLQFLLWYDEGEERNRGNFPPRFSGRQFPNYSSELNVNALELEDSALYLCASRPLTSGSYNEQFFGPGTRLTVL.

This chain joins TRBV5-5 and TRBJ2-7; the D is unclear. Trimming left V 4 bases short and J 3 bases short, with 17 bases between. The germline CDR1 and CDR2 sequences are SGHKS and YYEKEE (reference sequence). The CDR3 covers 15 residues. The CDR3 loop reads CASSPPEAILYEQYF. The CDR3 nucleotides are TGTGCCAGCAGCCCCCCTGAGGCGATACTCTACGAGCAGTACTTC.

V is TRBV18 and J is TRBJ2-7, with a weak D call TRBD1 (5 bases). CDR1 KGHSH and CDR2 LQKENI come from the germline V gene. CDR3 length: 14 residues. V lost 3 bases and J lost 1, with 10 bases in between. DNA of the CDR3: TGTGCCAGCTCACCGTCGACAGCTTCCTACGAGCAGTACTTC. Translation: CASSPSTASYEQYF.

The chain uses TRBV14 and TRBJ1-2; D remains unclear. The CDR3 is 17 amino acids. Germline-derived CDR1 and CDR2 are SGHDN and FVKESK. Between the trimmed V and J ends, which lost 0 bases and 0 bases, there was a span of 14 bases. CDR3: CASSQDTGPGANYGYTF. Written as DNA, the CDR3 is TGTGCCAGCAGCCAAGATACGGGCCCGGGAGCTAACTATGGCTACACCTTC.